This T cell receptor beta chain emerged from a study of T cells in Graves' hyperthyroidism and ophthalmopathy. This clonotype has ten or more counts. The antigen remains unidentified. Study-wide results and caveats: Ophthalmopathy stood apart from stable hyperthyroidism in a 13 V-J model.

Amplification yielded TCR beta CDR3 regions, with RNA transcripts as the source. The HTBI primer set was used in a first-round RT-PCR of the TCR CDR3. TCRdb ran MiXCR on the multiplex PCR reads and lists one entry per CDR3 protein. The sample holds roughly 700,000 distinct CDR3 sequences, approximately 40% seen once. This CDR3 is built from 11 residues. Deletions cut 3 bases from V and 3 bases from J, with 2 bases between. The germline V gene encodes CDR1 ENHRY and CDR2 SYGVKD. 10 ml of fresh peripheral blood supplied the PBMCs. The material sequenced was blood. The J gene is TRBJ2-5, the V gene TRBV10-3; D is unresolved. This clonotype was sampled from a woman in her thirties or forties with Graves' hyperthyroidism. The CDR3, as DNA: TGTGCCATCAGTGATGAAGAGACCCAGTACTTC. Translated, it gives CAISDEETQYF.